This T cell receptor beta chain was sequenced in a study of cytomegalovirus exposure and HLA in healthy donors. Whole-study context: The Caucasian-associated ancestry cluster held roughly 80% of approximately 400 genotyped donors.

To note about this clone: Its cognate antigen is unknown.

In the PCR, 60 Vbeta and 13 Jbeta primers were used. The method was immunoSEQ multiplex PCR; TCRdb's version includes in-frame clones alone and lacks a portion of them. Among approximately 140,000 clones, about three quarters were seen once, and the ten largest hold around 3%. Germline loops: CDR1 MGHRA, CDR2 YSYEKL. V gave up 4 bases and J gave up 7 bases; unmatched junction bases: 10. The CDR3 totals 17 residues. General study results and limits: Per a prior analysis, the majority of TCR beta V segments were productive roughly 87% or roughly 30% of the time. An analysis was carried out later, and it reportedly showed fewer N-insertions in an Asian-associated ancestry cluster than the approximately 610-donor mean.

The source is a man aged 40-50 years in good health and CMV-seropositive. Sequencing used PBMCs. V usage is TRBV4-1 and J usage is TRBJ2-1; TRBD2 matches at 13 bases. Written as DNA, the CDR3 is TGCGCCAGCAGCCGAGGCGGACTAGCGGGAGTTTCAAATGAGCAGTTCTTC. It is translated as CASSRGGLAGVSNEQFF.